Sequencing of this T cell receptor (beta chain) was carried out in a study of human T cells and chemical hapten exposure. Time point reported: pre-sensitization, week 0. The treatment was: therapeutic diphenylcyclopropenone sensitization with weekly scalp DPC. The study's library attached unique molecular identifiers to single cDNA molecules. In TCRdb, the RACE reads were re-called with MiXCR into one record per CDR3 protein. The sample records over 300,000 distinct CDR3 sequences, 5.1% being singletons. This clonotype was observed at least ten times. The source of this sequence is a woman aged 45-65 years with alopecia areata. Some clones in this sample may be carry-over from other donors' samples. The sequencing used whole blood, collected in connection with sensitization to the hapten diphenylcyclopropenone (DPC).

CDR3 sequence (DNA): TGTGCCAGCAGCCCTAGCGGGAGATCGAGGAATGAGCAGTTCTTC. This gives the protein CASSPSGRSRNEQFF. The rearrangement joins TRBV13 to TRBJ2-1; 10 bases agree with TRBD2. The CDR3 contains 15 residues. From germline, CDR1 is PRHDT and CDR2 FYEKMQ (reference sequence). Trimming cost V 5 bases and J 7 bases; bases outside gene matches: 8. Combining the CDR3 with reference TRBV13 and TRBJ2-1 gives the whole variable domain AAGVIQSPRHLIKEKRETATLKCYPIPRHDTVYWYQQGPGQDPQFLISFYEKMQSDKGSIPDRFSAQQFSDYHSELNMSSLELGDSALYFCASSPSGRSRNEQFFGPGTRLTVL.